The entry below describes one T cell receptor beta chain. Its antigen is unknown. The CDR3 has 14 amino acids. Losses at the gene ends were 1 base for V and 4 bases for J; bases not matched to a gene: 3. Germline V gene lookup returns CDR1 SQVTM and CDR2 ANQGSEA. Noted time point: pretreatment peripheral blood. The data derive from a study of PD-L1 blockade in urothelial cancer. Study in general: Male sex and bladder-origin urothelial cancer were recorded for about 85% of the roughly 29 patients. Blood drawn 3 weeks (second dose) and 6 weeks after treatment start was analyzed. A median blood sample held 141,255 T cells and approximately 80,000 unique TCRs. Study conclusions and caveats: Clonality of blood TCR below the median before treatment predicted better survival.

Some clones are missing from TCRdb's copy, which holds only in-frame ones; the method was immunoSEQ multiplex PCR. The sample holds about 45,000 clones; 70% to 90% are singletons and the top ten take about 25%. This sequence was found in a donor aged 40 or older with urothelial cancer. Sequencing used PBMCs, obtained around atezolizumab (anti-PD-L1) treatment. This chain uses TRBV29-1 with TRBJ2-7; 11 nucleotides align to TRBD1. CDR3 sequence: CSVEVGTGGYEQYF. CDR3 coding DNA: TGCAGCGTTGAAGTGGGGACAGGGGGGTACGAGCAGTACTTC.